This TCR beta chain comes out of a study of blood T cell repertoires in COVID-19. Produced via immunoSEQ multiplex PCR; TCRdb's table is partial and in-frame only. The sample has some 150,000 clones, roughly four fifths seen once. From germline, CDR1 is SGHRS and CDR2 YFSETQ. The CDR3 totals 15 residues. V lost 4 bases to trimming and J lost 2 bases; unmatched junction nucleotides: 7. The specimen was PBMCs or T cells enriched from blood (not recorded which). This clonotype was sampled from a woman between 18 and 30 years old who had been exposed to COVID-19. The V call is TRBV5-1, the J call TRBJ2-3; 7 nucleotides match TRBD1. This chain's CDR3 is CASSPRTGHTDTQYF. CDR3 in DNA: TGCGCCAGCAGCCCCCGGACAGGACACACAGATACGCAGTATTTT.